This T cell receptor (beta chain) originates from a study of blood T cell repertoires in COVID-19 (TCRdb year 2020). Study-level background: Samples from collaborators originated in the United States, Italy and Spain and spanned both the acute and convalescent phases of COVID-19. Nearly every sample came with metadata listing a de-identified subject ID, COVID-19 status, age in years and sex. Samples were obtained from the ongoing ImmuneRACE study (first 160 participants) and from 950 to 1,500 subjects provided by 6 global collaborators. The prospective study material was composed of cDNA or gDNA derived from T cells, B-cell-depleted T cells, or PBMCs. Where HLA class I and class II types were available, the types were taken from metadata supplied by the sample provider, not from assay-based typing. The repertoires were released in a freely available public database meant as a resource for research on the immune response to SARS-CoV-2. Subjects who had been exposed to COVID-19, were actively infected with it, or had recovered from it provided the deeply sampled blood TCRbeta repertoires that made up the dataset.

As for this clone: It lacks a known antigen. Base quality data are lacking; no much larger clone is found one base away.

The collaborating institutions used their own protocols to collect whole blood in K2EDTA tubes. For TCRbeta analysis, collaborator samples were shipped as frozen whole blood, as isolated PBMCs, or as DNA extracted from either sample type. Results and caveats for the whole study, not just this receptor: The quantity of clinical and demographic metadata differed by source and by participant and was supplied without curation.

Including the terminal cysteine and phenylalanine, the CDR3 comprises 17 residues. The sequence is cut down to CDR3 DNA, 51 bases in frame from base 1. Cut back by 0 bases and 1 base, the V and J ends lie 16 bases apart. The germline V gene encodes CDR1 LGHNA and CDR2 YSLEER. TCRbeta CDR3 regions were amplified from genomic DNA by means of the immunoSEQ Assay, a bias-controlled multiplex PCR. Per the source publication's procedure: Within the assay, amplification of reference gene primers was used to estimate how many nucleated cells each sample contained. To quantify the absolute abundance of each unique TCRbeta CDR3 rearrangement, sequence reads were collapsed and filtered. For each sample, productive Simpson clonality was calculated by taking the square root of Simpson's diversity index across productive rearrangements. This is the immuneACCESS table as TCRdb keeps it, with only in-frame sequences that have V and J called. A part of the clones is gone; compared with another copy, unresolved V genes explain less than half, and the rest is unexplained. The DNA was the basis for D and trimming; V, J and clone size are from that table. This sample comprises 27,000 or so clones, around nine tenths of them detected only once. The leading ten clones occupy approximately 16% of the sample.

The sequenced material came from peripheral blood. The origin of this receptor is a human donor with active COVID-19. The donor label of this sample is uncertain. The rearranged segments are TRBV4-3 and TRBJ2-7, and TRBD2 may be the D gene, going by 6 matching bases. The encoded CDR3 is CASSQDRSGVGSYEQYF. In nucleotide form, the sequence is TGCGCCAGCAGCCAAGATCGGTCGGGAGTAGGGTCCTACGAGCAGTACTTC.